This T cell receptor (beta chain) was recorded in a study of T-cell reconstitution after alpha-beta-depleted transplantation in children (dated by TCRdb to 2016 to 2018). Concerning the study at large: Using TCR repertoire profiling, the study followed T-cell immune reconstitution in a quantitative way in children after TCRalphabeta/CD19-depleted allogeneic hematopoietic cell transplantation.

Library creation used PCR. Sequencing relied on an Illumina HiSeq 2500. TCR library preparation used molecular barcoding, with unique molecular identifiers applied to normalize quantification of the TCRbeta repertoire. The public reads were run again by TCRdb, first through fastp at Q25 and then through MiXCR, and only productive beta chains were kept. One record per CDR3 amino acid sequence lists the most common genes and DNA. The sample table lists 670,000 or so distinct CDR3 sequences, less than 15% of them with a count of one. About 0.79% of the sample is taken by the ten largest. This specimen's treatment or condition label, per the study, means: allogeneic hematopoietic cell transplantation with graft depleted of TCRalphabeta T cells and CD19 B cells. TCRalphabeta/CD19-depleted allogeneic hematopoietic cell grafts were given to the transplant recipients, all of whom were children. Results the study describes overall, beyond this receptor: About two months after transplant, the apparently early recovery of alphabetaT-cell counts reportedly depended on just several hundred clones that had expanded rapidly and came from non-depleted graft cells. In some patients, high TCRbeta diversity at day 60 was attributed to recipient T cells and intrathymic progenitors that had survived conditioning. The frequencies of hyperexpanded clones fell over the following months, and after one year, T-cell counts and TCRbeta diversity were mostly attributed to newly produced T cells.

The CDR3 sequence holds 15 residues, the cysteine and phenylalanine included. Of the read, only the CDR3 DNA is kept; its 45 bases are in frame from base 1. CDR1 and CDR2 (SGHRS, YFSETQ) derive from the germline V gene. V lost 5 bases and J lost 1 base; the stretch between them is 14 bases long. At least ten counts were recorded for this clonotype. What this receptor recognizes is not known. Base qualities are not provided; no much larger clone lies one nucleotide away. This clonotype was sampled from a girl aged 2-10 years with congenital amegakaryocytic thrombocytopenia, due to receive a stem cell transplant. Source: PBMCs, taken before TCRalphabeta/CD19-depleted stem cell transplant. Rearrangement joined TRBV5-1 to TRBJ2-3, with TRBD2 as a weak D call on 6 bases. For the CDR3, the sequence is CASRVVGGGTDTQYF. The bases are TGCGCCAGCAGGGTTGTAGGCGGGGGCACAGATACGCAGTATTTT.